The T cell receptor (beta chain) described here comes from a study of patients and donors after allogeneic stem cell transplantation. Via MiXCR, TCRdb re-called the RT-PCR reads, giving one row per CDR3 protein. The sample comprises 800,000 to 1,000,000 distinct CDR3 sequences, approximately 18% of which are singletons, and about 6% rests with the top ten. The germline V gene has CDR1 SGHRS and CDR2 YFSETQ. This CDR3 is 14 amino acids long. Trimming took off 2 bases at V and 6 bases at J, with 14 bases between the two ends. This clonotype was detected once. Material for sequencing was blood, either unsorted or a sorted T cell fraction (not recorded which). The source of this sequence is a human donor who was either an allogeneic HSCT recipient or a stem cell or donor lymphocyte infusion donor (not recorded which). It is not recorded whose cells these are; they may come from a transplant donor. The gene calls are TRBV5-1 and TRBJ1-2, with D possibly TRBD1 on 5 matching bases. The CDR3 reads CASSLGRAGNGYTF. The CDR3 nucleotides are TGCGCCAGCAGCTTAGGCCGGGCAGGGAATGGCTACACCTTC.